One TCR beta chain is described in this entry. These data come from a study of blood T cell repertoires in COVID-19. Study information: Material from acute and convalescent COVID-19 was sourced from the United States, Italy and Spain. The analysed material was cDNA or gDNA that came from T cells, B-cell-depleted T cells, or PBMCs.

The CDR3 covers 13 residues. V lost 2 bases to trimming and J lost 10 bases; unmatched junction nucleotides: 2. The germline gives CDR1 KGHDR, CDR2 SFDVKD. The assay was immunoSEQ multiplex PCR, and TCRdb's table has in-frame clones only and misses some. The sample records hundreds of thousands of clones, 85% to 90% being singletons. Sequenced: peripheral blood. The J gene is TRBJ1-1, the V gene TRBV24-1; TRBD1 matches 11 bases. The source of this sequence is a woman in her seventies with COVID-19, enrolled during active disease. CDR3: CATSDSDRGRAFF. CDR3 nucleotides: TGTGCCACCAGTGATTCGGACAGGGGGCGAGCTTTCTTT.